This TCR beta chain was captured in a study of cytomegalovirus exposure and HLA in healthy donors. The V end was cut by 11 bases, the J end by 5 bases, with 15 bases between. Germline-derived CDR1 and CDR2 are ENHRY and SYGVKD. The CDR3 contains 12 residues. PCR involved 60 Vbeta and 13 Jbeta primers. The method was immunoSEQ multiplex PCR; TCRdb's version includes in-frame clones alone and lacks a portion of them. The repertoire holds fewer than 200,000 clones, with 81% as singletons. V usage is TRBV10-3 and J usage is TRBJ1-1; D may be TRBD1 (5 bases). The clonotype comes from a woman aged 25 to 39 in good health and CMV-seronegative. The sequenced sample was PBMCs. The CDR3: CAASQGSTEAFF. The CDR3 DNA is TGTGCCGCCAGTCAGGGAAGTACTGAAGCTTTCTTT.